The 10 T cell receptor beta chains below come from one sample, sequenced in a study of T cells in Graves' hyperthyroidism and ophthalmopathy (dated by TCRdb to between 2018 and 2020). Library preparation employed multiplex PCR. Sequencer: Illumina HiSeq 2000. TCR beta CDR3 regions were amplified from RNA transcripts. A first-round RT-PCR of the TCR CDR3 used the HTBI primer set with the Qiagen OneStep RT-PCR kit. The public reads were reprocessed in TCRdb via fastp at Q25 and MiXCR, keeping in-frame beta chains. Merged by CDR3 protein, the rows form single entries marked with the most common genes and DNA. The sample data list about 600,000 distinct CDR3 sequences, and roughly a sixth of these were observed just once. The top ten hold around 3.5% of the sample. Sequencing input: blood. The receptors were gathered from a woman aged 40 to 55 with Graves' ophthalmopathy.

This clonotype was detected ten times or more. The V call is TRBV20-1, the J call TRBJ2-3, with a possible D match to TRBD2 (6 bases). The CDR3 has 12 amino acids. CDR1 and CDR2 from the germline V gene are DFQATT and SNEGSKA (reference sequence). The DNA of the CDR3 is TGCAGGGCCGGAGGGAGCACAGATACGCAGTATTTT. This encodes CRAGGSTDTQYF.

This clonotype showed up many times. This chain joins TRBV5-1 and TRBJ2-3; unclear D gene. Germline lookup yields CDR1 SGHRS and CDR2 YFSETQ. The CDR3 length is 13 residues. Trimming shortened V by 2 bases and J by 6 bases, and 10 bases separated the two germline ends. DNA for the CDR3: TGCGCCAGCAGCTTCGGGTCGGGCGATACGCAGTATTTT. It encodes CASSFGSGDTQYF.

The sample holds many counts of this clonotype. The CDR3 DNA is TGTGCCTGGAGTGCTGGGTTGGGAGATACGCAGTATTTT. This sequence encodes CAWSAGLGDTQYF. The chain carries TRBV30 and TRBJ2-3; no firm D call. The CDR3 loop spans 13 amino acids. Trimming shortened V by 1 base and J by 5 bases, and 10 bases separated the two germline ends. The germline gives CDR1 GTSNPN, CDR2 SVGIG (reference sequence).

The V call is TRBV20-1, the J call TRBJ1-5; D is possibly TRBD1 (6 bases). Trimming took 6 bases from V and 2 from J, leaving 17 bases between them. The germline V gene has CDR1 DFQATT and CDR2 SNEGSKA (reference sequence). The CDR3 loop spans 15 amino acids. The CDR3 sequence: CSARFAGVGNQPQHF. CDR3 nucleotide sequence: TGCAGTGCGCGTTTCGCAGGGGTGGGCAATCAGCCCCAGCATTTT.

The sample holds many counts of this clonotype. The chain joins TRBV27 to TRBJ2-1, with TRBD2 matching over 8 bases. The V gene's germline CDR1 is MNHEY and CDR2 SMNVEV (reference sequence). The trim removed 1 base at V and 3 bases at J, leaving 11 bases unmatched. This CDR3 spans 18 amino acids. CDR3 region: CASSLYPPGGGLYNEQFF. The DNA for the CDR3 is TGTGCCAGCAGTTTATACCCCCCCGGCGGGGGGCTCTACAATGAGCAGTTCTTC.

There are a few counts of this clonotype. The chain employs TRBV5-6 and TRBJ2-7; no definite D call. V lost 1 base and J lost 3, with 14 bases in between. The CDR3 contains 15 residues. Germline values: CDR1 SGHDT, CDR2 YYEEEE. CDR3 bases: TGTGCCAGCAGCTTGTCTGGGGTAGTTTACTACGAGCAGTACTTC. Protein sequence: CASSLSGVVYYEQYF.

The CDR3 nucleotides read TGCAGTGCTAGAGATCTCGAGCGGACAGGGGATAGAAATACGCAGTATTTT. Residues: CSARDLERTGDRNTQYF. This chain uses TRBV20-1 with TRBJ2-3; the match to TRBD1 covers 9 bases. With V trimmed by 0 bases and J by 7 bases, 14 bases remained unmatched. The CDR3 has 17 residues. Germline values: CDR1 DFQATT, CDR2 SNEGSKA (reference sequence).

This clonotype was counted ten times or more. The J gene is TRBJ2-1, the V gene TRBV2; 13 bases line up with TRBD2. The length of the CDR3 is 14 residues. Germline lookup yields CDR1 SNHLY and CDR2 FYNNEI. The trim removed 8 bases at V and 12 bases at J, leaving 10 bases unmatched. The CDR3 sequence is CASGLAGVVVGQFF. The DNA of the CDR3 is TGTGCCAGCGGACTAGCGGGGGTGGTTGTAGGGCAGTTCTTC. Drawing the rest from reference TRBV2 and TRBJ2-1, the complete variable domain is EPEVTQTPSHQVTQMGQEVILRCVPISNHLYFYWYRQILGQKVEFLVSFYNNEISEKSEIFDDQFSVERPDGSNFTLKIRSTKLEDSAMYFCASGLAGVVVGQFFGPGTRLTVL.

About this clonotype: The germline gene is not matched at one end of the junction; a read error may be the cause. The chain links TRBV11-1 to TRBJ2-1; D may match TRBD1 or TRBD2 (5 bases each). Germline CDR1 and CDR2: SGHAT and FQDESV (reference sequence). The CDR3 is made up of 15 amino acids. CDR3 DNA: TGTGCCGGCAGCCATGAGGGGACGGAATACAATGAGCAGTTCTTC. Translation: CAGSHEGTEYNEQFF.

The chain carries TRBV10-2 and TRBJ1-1; maybe TRBD1 (6 bases). V lost 10 bases and J 1 base, leaving 16 bases between the germline ends. Germline CDR1 reads WSHSY; CDR2 reads SAAADI. This CDR3 has 14 residues. CDR3 amino acids: CATMGSRGNTEAFF. CDR3 DNA sequence: TGCGCCACCATGGGAAGCAGGGGGAACACTGAAGCTTTCTTT.